Below, one T cell receptor (beta chain) is given with its context. Amplifying from RNA transcripts, the study obtained TCR beta CDR3 regions. HTBI primers primed a first-round RT-PCR, and a second-round multiplex PCR followed. TCRdb analysed the multiplex PCR reads with MiXCR anew, one entry per CDR3 protein. This sample has roughly 600,000 distinct CDR3 sequences; 35% to 40% occur once, and the top ten carry about 4%. This specimen belongs to a study of Graves' ophthalmopathy and Graves' hyperthyroidism. Specimen: peripheral blood or thyroid tissue (not recorded which). The clonotype originates from an adult man with Graves' hyperthyroidism.

The CDR3 reads CATSPQSPDTQYF. In nucleotides, the CDR3 is TGTGCCACCAGTCCTCAATCCCCAGATACGCAGTATTTT. The chain links TRBV24-1 to TRBJ2-3; no firm D call. The CDR3 sequence is 13 residues long. V was clipped by 6 bases and J by 4 bases, with 10 bases between them. CDR1 KGHDR and CDR2 SFDVKD come from the germline V gene.